The T cell receptor (beta chain) described here comes from a study of blood T cell repertoires in COVID-19. Overall study context: Researchers got acute and convalescent COVID-19 samples from the United States, Italy and Spain. The cDNA or gDNA used as material had been derived from T cells, B-cell-depleted T cells, or PBMCs.

How the authors handled the data: Scientists estimated how many nucleated cells there were by amplifying reference gene primers. Sequenced by immunoSEQ multiplex PCR; TCRdb stores in-frame clones only, minus some. The D gene and trimming were derived from the DNA, and the V and J assignments and clone size from that table. Among 90,000 to 120,000 clones listed, 89% were seen once. This TCR derives from a man aged 35-49 years with active or convalescent COVID-19. The sequencing input was peripheral blood.

The CDR3: CASSELGQGYYEQYF. CDR3 in DNA: TGTGCCAGCAGTGAATTAGGACAGGGTTACTACGAGCAGTACTTC. This sequence joins TRBV2 and TRBJ2-7; 8 nucleotides align to TRBD1. Per the germline V gene, CDR1 is SNHLY and CDR2 is FYNNEI. CDR3 length: 15 residues. After removal of 2 bases from V and 3 bases from J, the junction contained 6 bases not matched to a gene. The full variable domain, rest sourced from reference TRBV2 and TRBJ2-7, is EPEVTQTPSHQVTQMGQEVILRCVPISNHLYFYWYRQILGQKVEFLVSFYNNEISEKSEIFDDQFSVERPDGSNFTLKIRSTKLEDSAMYFCASSELGQGYYEQYFGPGTRLTVT.